A single sample gave rise to the 23 T cell receptor beta chains below, sequenced in a study of blood T cell repertoires in COVID-19. Sequencing used immunoSEQ multiplex PCR; TCRdb keeps in-frame clones, though not all of them. The data show about 200,000 clones, roughly 88% seen once. Material: peripheral blood. The source of these receptors is a middle-aged man with acute or convalescent COVID-19.

The V and J genes are TRBV5-5 and TRBJ1-5; D gene unclear. The germline V gene has CDR1 SGHKS and CDR2 YYEKEE (reference sequence). The CDR3 spans 13 residues. Deletions cut 1 base from V and 2 bases from J, with 4 bases between. The DNA for the CDR3 is TGTGCCAGCAGCTTGCAGGGCAATCAGCCCCAGCATTTT. Protein product: CASSLQGNQPQHF.

This chain links TRBV19 with TRBJ1-2; 8 bases match TRBD1. Germline V gene sequence: CDR1 LNHDA, CDR2 SQIVND (reference sequence). This CDR3 comprises 19 residues. V was clipped by 4 bases and J by 4 bases; unmatched bases: 20. The CDR3 bases are TGTGCCAGTAGTAGGAACGGGGGACAGGACCTTACGACCCTCTATGGCTACACCTTC. Amino acids: CASSRNGGQDLTTLYGYTF.

In its sample, this clone was seen once. The rearrangement joins TRBV10-3 to TRBJ2-5; 7 bases map to TRBD1. The junction had 7 bases not matched to a gene; V was cut back by 2 bases and J by 1 base. The CDR3 has 16 residues. The germline V gene has CDR1 ENHRY and CDR2 SYGVKD. CDR3 DNA: TGTGCCATCAGTGAGACAGAGGGGGCGGCCCAAGAGACCCAGTACTTC. This sequence encodes CAISETEGAAQETQYF.

This CDR3 is CASSPQGGSQPQHF. DNA for the CDR3: TGTGCCAGCAGTCCCCAGGGGGGAAGTCAGCCCCAGCATTTT. The chain has TRBV2 and TRBJ1-5; 7 nucleotides align to TRBD1. V was pared by 5 bases and J by 6 bases, with 7 bases of the junction left unmatched. Germline V lookup: CDR1 SNHLY, CDR2 FYNNEI. The CDR3 is 14 residues long.

The rearrangement links TRBV5-3 to TRBJ2-3; 7 bases fit TRBD2. TRBV5-3 belongs to the ORF category, with a function that is uncertain. The CDR3 runs to 16 residues. V shed 0 bases, J shed 10 bases, and the junction held 14 bases outside the gene matches. The CDR3 region has the DNA TGTGCCAGAAGCTTGGATCTGGGAGGGCCCGATAGGGCGCAGTATTTT. Amino acid sequence: CARSLDLGGPDRAQYF.

CDR3 in DNA: TGCAGTGCTAGTGTGGGAGGGCCCGGCACAGATACGCAGTATTTT. It encodes CSASVGGPGTDTQYF. The chain has TRBV20-1 and TRBJ2-3, with TRBD2 identical over 7 bases. Germline CDR1 and CDR2: DFQATT and SNEGSKA (reference sequence). The V segment lost 3 bases and the J segment 1 base; nucleotides outside the gene matches: 7. The CDR3 has 15 residues.

This clone was picked up a small number of times. J is TRBJ2-3 and V is TRBV2; 12 nucleotides align to TRBD2. Germline V lookup: CDR1 SNHLY, CDR2 FYNNEI. The V gene end was trimmed by 4 bases and the J gene end by 6 bases; junction bases not matched to a gene: 5. The CDR3 runs 15 residues. The CDR3 DNA reads as TGTGCCAGCAGTGCCCTGACTAGCGGGAGCGATACGCAGTATTTT. Residues: CASSALTSGSDTQYF. The full variable domain, its missing parts supplied by reference TRBV2 and TRBJ2-3, is EPEVTQTPSHQVTQMGQEVILRCVPISNHLYFYWYRQILGQKVEFLVSFYNNEISEKSEIFDDQFSVERPDGSNFTLKIRSTKLEDSAMYFCASSALTSGSDTQYFGPGTRLTVL.

The chain employs TRBV10-3 and TRBJ1-3, with D perhaps TRBD1 (5 bases). The CDR3 spans 14 residues. V lost 6 bases to trimming and J lost 2 bases, with 11 bases between them. Germline V gene lookup returns CDR1 ENHRY and CDR2 SYGVKD. The CDR3 sequence: CAISPTEAGNTIYF. CDR3 DNA sequence: TGTGCCATCAGCCCGACAGAAGCTGGAAACACCATATATTTT.

The rearrangement uses TRBV7-9 and TRBJ2-6; TRBD1 matches at 7 bases. Germline-derived CDR1 and CDR2 are SEHNR and FQNEAQ (reference sequence). The CDR3 is 16 residues long. V dropped 5 bases and J dropped 2; count of bases not matched to a gene: 6. The CDR3 nucleotides are TGTGCCAGCAGCATGCTAGGGGGCGCTGGGGCCAACGTCCTGACTTTC. Translating gives CASSMLGGAGANVLTF.

The chain uses TRBV15 and TRBJ2-1; maybe TRBD1 (6 bases). Deletions cut 0 bases from V and 7 bases from J, with 13 bases between. The CDR3 loop spans 15 amino acids. The germline gives CDR1 LNHNV, CDR2 YYDKDF (reference sequence). The CDR3 nucleotides are TGTGCCACCAGCAGAGAACAGGGTTTTGTAAATGAGCAGTTCTTC. Translation: CATSREQGFVNEQFF.

This chain links TRBV11-2 with TRBJ2-3, with a possible D match to TRBD1 (6 bases). The CDR3 is 15 amino acids. From germline, CDR1 is SGHAT and CDR2 FQNNGV. V dropped 2 bases and J dropped 1 base, with 10 bases sitting between them. The CDR3, as DNA: TGTGCCAGCAGCTTATTGGGGGCCCGCACAGATACGCAGTATTTT. It yields the protein CASSLLGARTDTQYF.

CDR3 in amino acids: CASTPWGANYGYTF. CDR3 bases: TGTGCCAGTACCCCCTGGGGCGCTAACTATGGCTACACCTTC. This sequence joins TRBV19 and TRBJ1-2; the D gene is possibly TRBD1 (5 bases). The CDR3 runs 14 residues. CDR1 and CDR2 from the germline V gene are LNHDA and SQIVND (reference sequence). Trimming took off 7 bases at V and 0 bases at J, with 12 bases between the two ends.

The J gene is TRBJ1-6, the V gene TRBV30; D is perhaps TRBD1 (6 bases). There are 13 residues in the CDR3. Germline V gene data show CDR1 as GTSNPN and CDR2 as SVGIG (reference sequence). V was trimmed by 2 bases and J by 9 bases, leaving 11 bases between them. The CDR3 coding sequence is TGTGCCTGGAGTCGGACAGTTACTTCACCCCTCCACTTT. This encodes CAWSRTVTSPLHF.

The chain couples TRBV19 to TRBJ1-2; 7 positions agree with TRBD1. The germline V gene encodes CDR1 LNHDA and CDR2 SQIVND (reference sequence). The CDR3 extends over 14 amino acids. V lost 5 bases and J lost 2; bases outside the gene matches: 5. CDR3 in DNA: TGTGCCAGTAGTGATAACAGGGGAAACTATGGCTACACCTTC. Its protein product is CASSDNRGNYGYTF.

The rearrangement joins TRBV2 to TRBJ1-2; D remains unclear. The CDR3 totals 12 residues. The V end lost 2 bases, the J end lost 6 bases, and 7 bases lay between the germline ends. From germline, CDR1 is SNHLY and CDR2 FYNNEI. The DNA for the CDR3 is TGTGCCAGCAGTGAAATCGGGGATGGCTACACCTTC. This encodes CASSEIGDGYTF.

J is TRBJ2-2 and V is TRBV7-9, with D perhaps TRBD2 (5 bases). The CDR3 totals 18 residues. Trimming took off 4 bases at V and 3 bases at J, with 21 bases between the two ends. Germline V gives CDR1 SEHNR, CDR2 FQNEAQ (reference sequence). This CDR3 is CASSSDYFGLDDTGELFF. CDR3 DNA sequence: TGTGCCAGCAGCTCCGATTACTTCGGACTGGACGACACCGGGGAGCTGTTTTTT.

The rearrangement joins TRBV25-1 to TRBJ2-1, with 14 bases aligning to TRBD2. Looked up from germline, CDR1 is MGHDK and CDR2 is SYGVNS. There are 17 residues in the CDR3. V shed 5 bases and J 7 bases; nucleotides not matched to a gene: 10. The CDR3 loop reads CASSSTLRTSGGNEQFF. CDR3 sequence (DNA): TGTGCCAGCAGTTCAACCTTAAGGACTAGCGGGGGGAATGAGCAGTTCTTC.

In this sample, this clone turned up once. The CDR3 sequence: CASSLAGAFHEQYF. The CDR3 coding sequence is TGTGCCAGCAGCTTAGCGGGAGCATTCCACGAGCAGTACTTC. The V and J genes are TRBV5-4 and TRBJ2-7, with 8 bases lining up with TRBD2. This CDR3 spans 14 amino acids. Germline assignment: CDR1 SGHNT and CDR2 YYREEE (reference sequence). Germline trimming cut 2 bases from V and 5 bases from J; bases unmatched to any gene: 6.

The V gene is TRBV20-1, the J gene TRBJ2-1, with 7 bases that match TRBD1. Germline V CDR1 and CDR2: DFQATT, SNEGSKA (reference sequence). V trimming: 3 bases; J trimming: 5 bases; junction bases outside the gene matches: 4. CDR3 length: 13 amino acids. The CDR3 DNA reads TGCAGTGCTAGTCCCGACAGGGACAATGAGCAGTTCTTC. Protein product: CSASPDRDNEQFF.

This rearrangement joins TRBV7-9 to TRBJ2-3; 8 nucleotides agree with TRBD2. The CDR3 runs to 15 residues. V lost 6 bases, J lost 2 bases, and 7 bases stayed unmatched. Germline lookup yields CDR1 SEHNR and CDR2 FQNEAQ (reference sequence). Written as DNA, the CDR3 is TGTGCCAGCAGACGTGGACTAGCCCACACAGATACGCAGTATTTT. It specifies CASRRGLAHTDTQYF.

The V gene is TRBV30, the J gene TRBJ1-2; no clear D gene. The V gene lost 0 bases and the J gene lost 1 base, with 6 bases spanning the gap. This CDR3 comprises 13 residues. In germline, CDR1 is GTSNPN, CDR2 SVGIG (reference sequence). As DNA, the CDR3 is TGTGCCTGGAGTGTCGCAGTTAACTATGGCTACACCTTC. Translation: CAWSVAVNYGYTF.

About this clone itself: This CDR3 is also generated by other DNA sequences in the sample. V is TRBV6-5 and J is TRBJ1-1, with 9 bases that match TRBD1. The junction had 3 bases not matched to a gene; V was cut back by 6 bases and J by 1 base. Per germline, CDR1 MNHEY and CDR2 SVGAGI. This CDR3 region has 14 residues. CDR3 nucleotide sequence: TGTGCCAGCAGCCGGACAGGGGCGAACACTGAAGCTTTCTTT. The encoded protein is CASSRTGANTEAFF.

The chain employs TRBV10-3 and TRBJ2-7; 9 bases map to TRBD2. The germline gives CDR1 ENHRY, CDR2 SYGVKD. This CDR3 has 14 amino acids. CDR3 in amino acids: CSTQGGTSTYEQYF. DNA for the CDR3: TGTTCTACCCAGGGGGGGACTAGCACCTACGAGCAGTACTTC.